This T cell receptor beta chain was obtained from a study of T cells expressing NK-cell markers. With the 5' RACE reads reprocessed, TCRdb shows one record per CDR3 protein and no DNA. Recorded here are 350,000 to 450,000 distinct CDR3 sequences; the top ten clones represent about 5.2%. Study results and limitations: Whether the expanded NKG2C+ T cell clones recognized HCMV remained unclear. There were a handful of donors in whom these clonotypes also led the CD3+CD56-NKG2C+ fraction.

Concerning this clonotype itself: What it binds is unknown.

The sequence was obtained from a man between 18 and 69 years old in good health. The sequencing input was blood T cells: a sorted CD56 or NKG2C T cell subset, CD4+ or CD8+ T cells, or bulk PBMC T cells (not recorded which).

CDR3 amino acids: CSADTGQGNNEQFF. The V call is TRBV20-1, the J call TRBJ2-1; the TCRdb call, TRBD1, lacks DNA for checking. Germline CDR1 reads DFQATT; CDR2 reads SNEGSKA (reference sequence). The CDR3 runs to 14 residues.